Below are 2 T cell receptor beta chains sequenced from a single sample in a study of PD-1 blockade in classical Hodgkin lymphoma. The repertoire was sequenced with immunoSEQ multiplex PCR; TCRdb's copy has only in-frame clones and lacks some. The repertoire holds roughly 50,000 clones, almost 90% seen once, with roughly 13% in the top ten. Time point reported: cycle 4 day 1 (C4D1), after five to seven weeks of nivolumab. Exposure to brentuximab vedotin varied, and each patient had relapsed following autologous stem cell transplantation. The sequencing here drew on peripheral blood mononuclear cells (PBMCs), taken before the fourth cycle of nivolumab. The receptor source for this set is a human donor with classical Hodgkin lymphoma.

The rearrangement links TRBV29-1 to TRBJ1-4, with D possibly TRBD1 on 6 matching bases. The germline V and J ends were trimmed by 7 bases and 2 bases, with 11 bases remaining between them. CDR3 length: 13 residues. CDR1 and CDR2 from the germline V gene are SQVTM and ANQGSEA. The CDR3, as DNA: TGCAGCGCCAGGGGCCCCACTAATGAAAAACTGTTTTTT. It yields the protein CSARGPTNEKLFF. Variable domain in full (rest from reference TRBV29-1 and TRBJ1-4): SAVISQKPSRDICQRGTSLTIQCQVDSQVTMMFWYRQQPGQSLTLIATANQGSEATYESGFVIDKFPISRPNLTFSTLTVSNMSPEDSSIYLCSARGPTNEKLFFGSGTQLSVL.

The CDR3 sequence: CSVSTRARETQYF. CDR3 bases: TGCAGCGTTTCCACGAGGGCCAGGGAGACCCAGTACTTC. The chain links TRBV29-1 to TRBJ2-5, with D perhaps matching TRBD2 (5 bases). CDR1 and CDR2 from the germline V gene are SQVTM and ANQGSEA. V lost 5 bases and J lost 5, with 15 bases in between. The CDR3 has 13 residues. Combining the CDR3 with reference TRBV29-1 and TRBJ2-5 gives the whole variable domain SAVISQKPSRDICQRGTSLTIQCQVDSQVTMMFWYRQQPGQSLTLIATANQGSEATYESGFVIDKFPISRPNLTFSTLTVSNMSPEDSSIYLCSVSTRARETQYFGPGTRLLVL.